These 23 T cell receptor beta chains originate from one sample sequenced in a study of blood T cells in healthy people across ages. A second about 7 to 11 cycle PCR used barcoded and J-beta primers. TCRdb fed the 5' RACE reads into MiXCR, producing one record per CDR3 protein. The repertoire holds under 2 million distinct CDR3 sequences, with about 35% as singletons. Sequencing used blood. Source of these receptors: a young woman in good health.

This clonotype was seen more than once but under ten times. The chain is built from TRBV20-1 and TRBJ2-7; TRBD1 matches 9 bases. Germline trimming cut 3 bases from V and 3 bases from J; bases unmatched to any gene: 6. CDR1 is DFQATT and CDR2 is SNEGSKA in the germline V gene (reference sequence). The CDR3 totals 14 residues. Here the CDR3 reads CSASPGTGSYEQYF. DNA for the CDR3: TGCAGTGCTAGTCCCGGGACAGGGAGCTACGAGCAGTACTTC.

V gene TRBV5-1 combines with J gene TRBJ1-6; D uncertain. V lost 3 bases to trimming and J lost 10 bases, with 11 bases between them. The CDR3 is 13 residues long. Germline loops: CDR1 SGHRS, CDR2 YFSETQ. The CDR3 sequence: CASSSVGGSPLHF. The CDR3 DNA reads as TGCGCCAGCAGCTCCGTCGGCGGGTCACCCCTCCACTTT.

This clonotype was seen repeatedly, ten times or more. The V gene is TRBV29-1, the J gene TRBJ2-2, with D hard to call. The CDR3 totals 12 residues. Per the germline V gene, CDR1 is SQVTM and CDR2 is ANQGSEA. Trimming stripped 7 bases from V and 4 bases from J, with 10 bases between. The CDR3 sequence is CSGNSGTGELFF. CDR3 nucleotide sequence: TGCAGCGGTAACAGTGGCACCGGGGAGCTGTTTTTT.

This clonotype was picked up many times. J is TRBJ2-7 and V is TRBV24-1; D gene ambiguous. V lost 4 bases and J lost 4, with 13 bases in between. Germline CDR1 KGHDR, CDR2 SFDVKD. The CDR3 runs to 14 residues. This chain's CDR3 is CATSDLEVGYEQYF. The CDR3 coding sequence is TGTGCCACCAGTGACCTCGAAGTCGGGTACGAGCAGTACTTC.

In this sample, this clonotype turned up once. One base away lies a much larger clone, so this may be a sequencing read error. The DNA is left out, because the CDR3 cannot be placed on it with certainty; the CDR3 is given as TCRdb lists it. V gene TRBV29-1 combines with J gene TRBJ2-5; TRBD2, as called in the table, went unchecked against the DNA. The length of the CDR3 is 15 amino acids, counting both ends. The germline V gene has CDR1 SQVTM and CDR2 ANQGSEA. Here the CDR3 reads CSVGGGSEAQETHYF.

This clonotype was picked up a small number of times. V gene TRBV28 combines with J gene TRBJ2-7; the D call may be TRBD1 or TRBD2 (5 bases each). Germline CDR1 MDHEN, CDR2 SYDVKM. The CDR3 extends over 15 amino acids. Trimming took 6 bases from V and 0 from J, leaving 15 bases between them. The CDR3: CASSPRDGRSYEQYF. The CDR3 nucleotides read TGTGCCAGCAGCCCCAGGGACGGACGCTCCTACGAGCAGTACTTC.

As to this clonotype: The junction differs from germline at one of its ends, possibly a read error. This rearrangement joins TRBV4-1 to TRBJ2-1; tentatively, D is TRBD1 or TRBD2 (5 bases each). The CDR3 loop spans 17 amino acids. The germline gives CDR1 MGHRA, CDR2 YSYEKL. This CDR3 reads CASSQDPTGALDNEQLF. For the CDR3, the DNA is TGCGCCAGCAGCCAAGATCCCACCGGGGCACTTGACAATGAGCAGTTATTC.

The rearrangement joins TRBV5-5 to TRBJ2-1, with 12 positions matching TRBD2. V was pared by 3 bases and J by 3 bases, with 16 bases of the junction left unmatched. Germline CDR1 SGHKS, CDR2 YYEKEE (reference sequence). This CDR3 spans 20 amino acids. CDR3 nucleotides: TGTGCCAGCAGCTACTACAGGGGAGTCCCGGGACTAGCGGGCTACAATGAGCAGTTCTTC. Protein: CASSYYRGVPGLAGYNEQFF. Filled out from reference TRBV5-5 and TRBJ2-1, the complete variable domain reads DAGVTQSPTHLIKTRGQQVTLRCSPISGHKSVSWYQQVLGQGPQFIFQYYEKEERGRGNFPDRFSARQFPNYSSELNVNALLLGDSALYLCASSYYRGVPGLAGYNEQFFGPGTRLTVL.

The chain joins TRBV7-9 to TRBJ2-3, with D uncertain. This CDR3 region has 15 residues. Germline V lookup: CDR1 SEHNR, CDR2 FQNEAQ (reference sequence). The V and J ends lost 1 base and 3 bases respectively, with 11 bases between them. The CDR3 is CASSLGPLVTDTQYF. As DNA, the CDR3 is TGTGCCAGCAGCTTAGGCCCCCTAGTTACAGATACGCAGTATTTT.

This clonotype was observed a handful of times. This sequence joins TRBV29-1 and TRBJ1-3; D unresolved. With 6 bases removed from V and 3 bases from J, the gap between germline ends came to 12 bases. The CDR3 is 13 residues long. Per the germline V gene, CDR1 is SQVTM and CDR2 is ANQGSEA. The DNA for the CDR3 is TGCAGCGTGGTTGGTGCTTATGGAAACACCATATATTTT. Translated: CSVVGAYGNTIYF.

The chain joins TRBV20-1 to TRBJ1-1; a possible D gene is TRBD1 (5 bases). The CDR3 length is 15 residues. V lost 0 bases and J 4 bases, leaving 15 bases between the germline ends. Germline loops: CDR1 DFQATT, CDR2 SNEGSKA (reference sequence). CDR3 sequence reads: CSARDPGQRATEAFF. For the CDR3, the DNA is TGCAGTGCTAGAGATCCAGGACAAAGAGCCACTGAAGCTTTCTTT.

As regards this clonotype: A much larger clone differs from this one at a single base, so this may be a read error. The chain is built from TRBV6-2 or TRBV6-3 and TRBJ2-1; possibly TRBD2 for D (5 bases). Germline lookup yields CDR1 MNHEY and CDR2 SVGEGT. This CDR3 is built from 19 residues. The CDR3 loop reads CASSPLMAQLGSSYNQQFF. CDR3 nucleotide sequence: TGTGCCAGCAGCCCCTTGATGGCCCAACTGGGGAGCTCCTACAATCAGCAGTTCTTC.

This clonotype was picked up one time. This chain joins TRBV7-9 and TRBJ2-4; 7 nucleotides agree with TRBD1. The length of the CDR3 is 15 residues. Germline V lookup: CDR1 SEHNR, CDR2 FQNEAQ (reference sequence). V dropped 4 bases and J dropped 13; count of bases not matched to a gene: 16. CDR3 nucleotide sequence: TGTGCCAGCAGCTACGGGGCAGGGGGTAGGGACGGGCAGTACTTC. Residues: CASSYGAGGRDGQYF.

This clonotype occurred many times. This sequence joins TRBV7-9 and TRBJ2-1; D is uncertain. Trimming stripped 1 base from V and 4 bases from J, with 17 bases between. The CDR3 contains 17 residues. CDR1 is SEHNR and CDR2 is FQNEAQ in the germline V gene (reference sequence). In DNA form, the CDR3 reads TGTGCCAGCAGCTTAGTTTTTGGCAGGAACCCTTACAATGAGCAGTTCTTC. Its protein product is CASSLVFGRNPYNEQFF.

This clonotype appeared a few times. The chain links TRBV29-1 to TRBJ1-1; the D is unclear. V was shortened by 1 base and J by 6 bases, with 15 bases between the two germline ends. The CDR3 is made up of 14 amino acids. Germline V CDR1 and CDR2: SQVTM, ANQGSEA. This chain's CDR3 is CSVEGLEGIPEAFF. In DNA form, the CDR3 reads TGCAGCGTTGAAGGTCTTGAGGGAATTCCTGAAGCTTTCTTT.

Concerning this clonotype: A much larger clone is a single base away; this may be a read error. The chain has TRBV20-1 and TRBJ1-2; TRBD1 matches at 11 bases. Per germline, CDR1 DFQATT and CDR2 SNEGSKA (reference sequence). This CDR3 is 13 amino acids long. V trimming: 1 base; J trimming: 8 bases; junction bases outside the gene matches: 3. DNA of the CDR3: TGCAGTGCTAGAGGGGACAGGGGGGGCGGCTACACCTTC. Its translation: CSARGDRGGGYTF.

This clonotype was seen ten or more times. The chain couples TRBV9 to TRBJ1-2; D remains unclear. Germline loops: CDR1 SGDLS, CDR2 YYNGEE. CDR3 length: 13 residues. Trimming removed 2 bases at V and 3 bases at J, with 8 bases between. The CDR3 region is CASSVGSYYGYTF. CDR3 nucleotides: TGTGCCAGCAGCGTCGGGTCCTACTATGGCTACACCTTC.

As DNA, the CDR3 is TGCGCCAGCAGCTTGGACAGGTGGGATGGCTACACCTTC. It yields the protein CASSLDRWDGYTF. The chain links TRBV5-1 to TRBJ1-2, with a tentative D call TRBD1 (5 bases). The V gene's germline CDR1 is SGHRS and CDR2 YFSETQ. CDR3 size: 13 residues. Trimming took off 0 bases at V and 6 bases at J, with 9 bases between the two ends.

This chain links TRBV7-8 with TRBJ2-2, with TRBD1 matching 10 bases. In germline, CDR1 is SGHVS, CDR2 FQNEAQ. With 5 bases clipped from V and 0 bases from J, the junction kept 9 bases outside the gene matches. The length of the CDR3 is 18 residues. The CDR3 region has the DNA TGTGCCAGCAGCGCTGACCGGGACAGGGGTCCGAACACCGGGGAGCTGTTTTTT. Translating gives CASSADRDRGPNTGELFF.

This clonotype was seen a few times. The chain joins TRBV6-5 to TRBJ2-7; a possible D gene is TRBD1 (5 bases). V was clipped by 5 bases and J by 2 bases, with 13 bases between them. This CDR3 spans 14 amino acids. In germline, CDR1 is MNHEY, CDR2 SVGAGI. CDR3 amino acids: CASSRVQGPYEQYF. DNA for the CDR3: TGTGCCAGCAGTAGGGTGCAGGGTCCCTACGAGCAGTACTTC.

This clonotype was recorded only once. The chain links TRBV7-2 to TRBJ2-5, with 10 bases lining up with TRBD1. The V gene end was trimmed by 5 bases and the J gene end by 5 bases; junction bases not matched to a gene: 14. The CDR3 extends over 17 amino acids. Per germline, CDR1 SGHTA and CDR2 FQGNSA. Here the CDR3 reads CASSPGRQGARRETQYF. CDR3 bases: TGTGCCAGCAGCCCAGGGAGACAGGGGGCGCGGCGGGAGACCCAGTACTTC.

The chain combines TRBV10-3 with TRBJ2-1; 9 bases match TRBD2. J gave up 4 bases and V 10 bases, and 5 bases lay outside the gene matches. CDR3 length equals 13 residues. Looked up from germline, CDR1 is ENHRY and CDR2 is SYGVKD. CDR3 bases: TGTGCCAGCCAGACTAGCGGTTACAATGAGCAGTTCTTC. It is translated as CASQTSGYNEQFF.

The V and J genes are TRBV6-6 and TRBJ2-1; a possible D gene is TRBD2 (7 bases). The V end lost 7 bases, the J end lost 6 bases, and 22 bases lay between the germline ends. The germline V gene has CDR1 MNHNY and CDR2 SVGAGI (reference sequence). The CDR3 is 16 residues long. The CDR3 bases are TGTGCCAGCAAGGGGGGGCTAGCGGTGACCTCCAATGAGCAGTTCTTC. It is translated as CASKGGLAVTSNEQFF.